The source of this TCR beta chain is a study of cytomegalovirus exposure and HLA in healthy donors. Study-level findings and limits: Follow-up analysis seemed to connect common viral pathogens with several of the most significant clusters identified. Certain indistinguishable V segments, among them TRBV6-2 and TRBV6-3, were excluded. Another analysis was done later, and it associated more than 15,000 TCR beta sequences with HLA alleles at 0.05 false discovery rate. There were 164 TCR beta chains listed as cytomegalovirus-associated.

CDR1 and CDR2 (germline): SGHAT, FQNNGV. This CDR3 has 13 residues. V was pared by 5 bases and J by 7 bases, with 15 bases between. Use of 60 Vbeta and 13 Jbeta primers characterized the PCR. This table comes from immunoSEQ multiplex PCR, and its TCRdb copy is limited to in-frame clones, with some not included. The sample has around 150,000 clones, more than 65% seen once; the top ten hold 4.5% to 6%. About this clone: The antigen is undetermined.

This TCR came from a man younger than 45 in good health and CMV-seropositive. Sample: PBMCs. The gene calls are TRBV11-2 and TRBJ2-7; tentatively, D is TRBD1 (6 bases). The CDR3 nucleotides are TGTGCCAGCAGCACCCCGACAGGTCGTGAGCAGTACTTC. Translation: CASSTPTGREQYF.